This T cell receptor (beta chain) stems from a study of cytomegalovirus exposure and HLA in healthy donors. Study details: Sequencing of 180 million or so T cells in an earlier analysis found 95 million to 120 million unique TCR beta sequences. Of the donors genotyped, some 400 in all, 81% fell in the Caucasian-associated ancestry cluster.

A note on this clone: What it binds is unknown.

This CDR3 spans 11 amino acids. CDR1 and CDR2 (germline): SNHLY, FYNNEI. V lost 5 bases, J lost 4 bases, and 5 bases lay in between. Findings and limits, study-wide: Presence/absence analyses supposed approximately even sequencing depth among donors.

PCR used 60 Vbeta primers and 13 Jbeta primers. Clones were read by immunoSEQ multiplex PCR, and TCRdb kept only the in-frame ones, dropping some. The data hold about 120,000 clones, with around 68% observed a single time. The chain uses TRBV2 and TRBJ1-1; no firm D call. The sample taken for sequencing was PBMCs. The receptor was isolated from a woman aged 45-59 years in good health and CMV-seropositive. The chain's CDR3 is CASSLGTEAFF. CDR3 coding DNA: TGTGCCAGCAGTCTAGGCACTGAAGCTTTCTTT. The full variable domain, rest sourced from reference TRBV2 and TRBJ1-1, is EPEVTQTPSHQVTQMGQEVILRCVPISNHLYFYWYRQILGQKVEFLVSFYNNEISEKSEIFDDQFSVERPDGSNFTLKIRSTKLEDSAMYFCASSLGTEAFFGQGTRLTVV.